This T cell receptor (beta chain) stems from a study of T cells in Graves' hyperthyroidism and ophthalmopathy. Overall study findings and caveats: Progression to ophthalmopathy was predicted a median of roughly 6.6 months early. Blood shared most expanded thyroid clonotypes above 0.001.

This clonotype has just a few counts. Its matching antigen is unknown. Germline lookup yields CDR1 SGHRS and CDR2 YFSETQ. J was trimmed by 7 bases and V by 0 bases; bases with no gene match: 6. This CDR3 has 14 residues. RNA transcripts provided the source from which TCR beta CDR3 regions were amplified. Using the HTBI primer set, a first-round RT-PCR was run on the TCR CDR3. Each CDR3 protein gets one entry after TCRdb re-called the multiplex PCR reads with MiXCR. Here the sample spans under 350,000 distinct CDR3 sequences, about 15% being singletons. Under 3 months was the duration of disease in ophthalmopathy patients, who also had a Clinical Activity Score of at least 3 and a NOSPECS grade of at least 4. Clinicians diagnosed patients from clinical symptoms, serum thyroxine and TRAb, thyroid ultrasound and orbital computed tomography.

The chain combines TRBV5-1 with TRBJ2-7; the match to TRBD2 covers 8 bases. The sample consisted of blood. The sequence derives from an older woman with Graves' ophthalmopathy. The CDR3 spells CASSLASGSREQYF. DNA for the CDR3: TGCGCCAGCAGCTTGGCCAGCGGGAGTAGGGAGCAGTACTTC.